This T cell receptor beta chain is from a study of shared clonotypes between healthy human individuals. This CDR3 is 17 amino acids long. The germline CDR1 and CDR2 sequences are MNHEY and SMNVEV (reference sequence). Trimming pared 3 bases from V and 0 bases from J, leaving 17 bases between. Profiling relied on immunoSEQ multiplex PCR, and the TCRdb table lists in-frame clones only, not all of them. The sample contains approximately 120,000 clones, approximately 70% of which appear only once. All participating donors were Caucasian adults from Nashville, Tennessee. This receptor was taken from a young woman in good health. This chain links TRBV27 with TRBJ1-2; D possibly corresponds to TRBD1 (5 bases). The sample comprised memory CD8+ T cells sorted from blood. Subset of the sample: CD45RO+ cells pooled with CCR7-negative TemRA cells. CDR3 region: CASSLTLGDGANYGYTF. The CDR3 DNA reads TGTGCCAGCAGTTTGACCCTCGGGGACGGAGCTAACTATGGCTACACCTTC.